This T cell receptor (beta chain) was sequenced for a study of cytomegalovirus exposure and HLA in healthy donors. Whole-study findings and limits: As a later analysis showed, a missense DCLRE1C variant was linked to trimming of TCR beta V- and J-genes. The study reported that TCR beta sequences accurately predicted HLA-A and HLA-B alleles in most subjects.

Details on this clone: Antigen specificity is unknown.

With 60 Vbeta and 13 Jbeta primers, the PCR was carried out. Produced via immunoSEQ multiplex PCR; TCRdb's table is partial and in-frame only. Among 150,000 to 200,000 clones listed, 80% to 85% were seen once. The sequenced sample consisted of PBMCs. This clonotype was obtained from a woman aged 40-49 years in good health and CMV-seronegative.

The CDR3 reads CATRTGALYEQYF. The CDR3 DNA reads TGCGCCACCCGGACAGGGGCATTGTACGAGCAGTACTTC. J is TRBJ2-7 and V is TRBV10-1, with 9 bases lining up with TRBD1. This CDR3 spans 13 amino acids. Germline CDR1 WNHNN, CDR2 SYGVQD (reference sequence). Trimming at V came to 10 bases and at J to 4 bases, leaving 8 bases not matched to a gene.